Shown below are 23 T cell receptor beta chains from a single sample sequenced in a study of blood T cell repertoires in COVID-19. Some clones are missing from TCRdb's copy, which holds only in-frame ones; the method was immunoSEQ multiplex PCR. The sample has about 120,000 clones, about four fifths seen once. Source material: peripheral blood. The receptors originated from a man between 60 and 75 years old with active or convalescent COVID-19.

The gene calls are TRBV25-1 and TRBJ2-1; 9 positions match TRBD1. Unmatched junction bases numbered 11, after V lost 6 bases and J lost 8 bases. The CDR3 runs 15 residues. Germline values: CDR1 MGHDK, CDR2 SYGVNS. The DNA of the CDR3 is TGTGCCAGCAGCCCTACAGGGGGCGATAGGGATGAGCAGTTCTTC. Encoded protein: CASSPTGGDRDEQFF. The whole variable domain, filled in from reference TRBV25-1 and TRBJ2-1, reads EADIYQTPRYLVIGTGKKITLECSQTMGHDKMYWYQQDPGMELHLIHYSYGVNSTEKGDLSSESTVSRIRTEHFPLTLESARPSHTSQYLCASSPTGGDRDEQFFGPGTRLTVL.

V is TRBV7-8 and J is TRBJ1-1; a possible D gene is TRBD1 (5 bases). V was shortened by 1 base and J by 1 base, with 10 bases between the two germline ends. Germline V gene lookup returns CDR1 SGHVS and CDR2 FQNEAQ. The CDR3 has 15 amino acids. The CDR3 sequence: CASSLGGRRNTEAFF. DNA of the CDR3: TGTGCCAGCAGCTTAGGGGGCAGGAGGAACACTGAAGCTTTCTTT.

This chain joins TRBV7-3 and TRBJ2-5; D not resolved. CDR1 and CDR2 from the germline V gene are SGHTA and FQGTGA. Trimming shortened V by 3 bases and J by 1 base, and 6 bases separated the two germline ends. This CDR3 has 13 residues. The CDR3 bases are TGTGCCAGCAGCTTGTCCAGCCAAGAGACCCAGTACTTC. It specifies CASSLSSQETQYF.

The chain has TRBV4-1 and TRBJ2-2; TRBD2 might be the D (5 bases). The germline CDR1 and CDR2 sequences are MGHRA and YSYEKL. The CDR3 length is 14 residues. V lost 2 bases to trimming and J lost 5 bases, with 9 bases between them. The CDR3 reads CASSQPRGTGELFF. DNA for the CDR3: TGCGCCAGCAGCCAACCCCGCGGGACCGGGGAGCTGTTTTTT.

This rearrangement joins TRBV2 to TRBJ2-3; 8 positions agree with TRBD2. V lost 4 bases and J lost 6; bases outside the gene matches: 12. Germline V gives CDR1 SNHLY, CDR2 FYNNEI. This CDR3 contains 16 residues. This CDR3 reads CASSGPGGALLDTQYF. The CDR3, as DNA: TGTGCCAGCAGTGGCCCCGGGGGGGCCCTGTTGGATACGCAGTATTTT.

This clone was recorded at least ten times. The chain employs TRBV29-1 and TRBJ2-7; no firm D call. The CDR3 extends over 12 amino acids. The germline CDR1 and CDR2 sequences are SQVTM and ANQGSEA. Trimming pared 2 bases from V and 2 bases from J, leaving 7 bases between. As DNA, the CDR3 is TGCAGCGTTGAAACACGTCCCTACGAGCAGTACTTC. Its protein product is CSVETRPYEQYF.

This clone was observed once. The genes are TRBV27 and TRBJ2-7, with 7 bases that match TRBD1. V shed 3 bases and J 6 bases; nucleotides not matched to a gene: 2. This CDR3 region has 12 residues. Germline-derived CDR1 and CDR2 are MNHEY and SMNVEV (reference sequence). CDR3 in amino acids: CASSFSGGEQYF. CDR3 coding DNA: TGTGCCAGCAGTTTCTCAGGGGGCGAGCAGTACTTC.

This clone was found once. The V and J genes are TRBV4-1 and TRBJ2-7; 7 bases map to TRBD2. This CDR3 is 16 amino acids long. In germline, CDR1 is MGHRA, CDR2 YSYEKL. V gave up 5 bases and J gave up 3 bases; unmatched junction bases: 13. The CDR3 bases are TGCGCCAGCAGCTCCAAGACTAGCTCCTCTTTCTACGAGCAGTACTTC. Its translation: CASSSKTSSSFYEQYF.

The rearrangement uses TRBV7-3 and TRBJ2-7; the match to TRBD1 covers 9 bases. This CDR3 spans 13 amino acids. Trimming cost V 5 bases and J 6 bases; bases outside gene matches: 5. Germline V gives CDR1 SGHTA, CDR2 FQGTGA. The CDR3, as DNA: TGTGCCAGCAGCCAAACAGGGGGCTCCGAGCAGTACTTC. Translated, it gives CASSQTGGSEQYF.

The V call is TRBV5-1, the J call TRBJ2-3; TRBD2 might be the D (5 bases). The V end lost 4 bases, the J end lost 3 bases, and 21 bases lay between the germline ends. The germline gives CDR1 SGHRS, CDR2 YFSETQ. The CDR3 spans 17 residues. Written as DNA, the CDR3 is TGCGCCAGCAGCCCCGTGAGGCGGGCACAACCTACAGATACGCAGTATTTT. Translation gives CASSPVRRAQPTDTQYF. The whole variable domain, filled in from reference TRBV5-1 and TRBJ2-3, reads KAGVTQTPRYLIKTRGQQVTLSCSPISGHRSVSWYQQTPGQGLQFLFEYFSETQRNKGNFPGRFSGRQFSNSRSEMNVSTLELGDSALYLCASSPVRRAQPTDTQYFGPGTRLTVL.

The chain combines TRBV6-5 with TRBJ2-1; D perhaps matches TRBD2 (6 bases). CDR3 length equals 14 residues. V dropped 5 bases and J dropped 5 bases, with 13 bases sitting between them. CDR1 MNHEY and CDR2 SVGAGI come from the germline V gene. The CDR3 loop is CASSRLAAHNEQFF. CDR3 nucleotides: TGTGCCAGCAGTAGATTAGCGGCCCACAATGAGCAGTTCTTC.

This rearrangement joins TRBV7-2 to TRBJ2-7; 8 nucleotides align to TRBD1. Per germline, CDR1 SGHTA and CDR2 FQGNSA. V trimming: 4 bases; J trimming: 5 bases; junction bases outside the gene matches: 7. The CDR3 contains 14 residues. The CDR3 protein is CASSWGTGPDEQYF. CDR3 nucleotides: TGTGCCAGCAGCTGGGGGACAGGTCCGGACGAGCAGTACTTC.

The count of this clone is one. The chain carries TRBV5-1 and TRBJ2-2; possible D gene TRBD2, 5 bases. CDR1 and CDR2 (germline): SGHRS, YFSETQ. V was cut by 4 bases and J by 8 bases, with 18 bases left in between. CDR3 length: 15 residues. The CDR3 DNA is TGCGCCAGCAGCACTCTGGACGGGAACGAGGGGGAGCTGTTTTTT. Translation: CASSTLDGNEGELFF.

This clone was counted only a few times. V usage is TRBV7-2 and J usage is TRBJ2-7; D is possibly TRBD2 (6 bases). This CDR3 is 15 amino acids long. The germline V gene encodes CDR1 SGHTA and CDR2 FQGNSA. The germline V and J ends were trimmed by 1 base and 0 bases, with 10 bases remaining between them. The CDR3 nucleotides read TGTGCCAGCAGCTTAGATAGCGGAAGCTCCTACGAGCAGTACTTC. As protein: CASSLDSGSSYEQYF.

The rearrangement links TRBV6-5 to TRBJ2-7; 12 nucleotides agree with TRBD2. V trimming: 7 bases; J trimming: 7 bases; junction bases outside the gene matches: 8. This CDR3 comprises 14 residues. Germline V gives CDR1 MNHEY, CDR2 SVGAGI. Written as DNA, the CDR3 is TGTGCCAGCAACCACTACCTAGCGGGAGGGGAGCAGTACTTC. The encoded protein is CASNHYLAGGEQYF.

This clone occurred a few times. The CDR3 sequence: CAISTVRASGMEYF. The CDR3, as DNA: TGTGCCATCAGCACGGTGAGGGCTAGCGGGATGGAGTACTTC. The chain uses TRBV10-3 and TRBJ2-7; 9 positions match TRBD2. This CDR3 contains 14 residues. Germline V gene data show CDR1 as ENHRY and CDR2 as SYGVKD. V shed 6 bases, J shed 11 bases, and the junction held 14 bases outside the gene matches.

The chain joins TRBV21-1 to TRBJ2-1; TRBD1 was called by the table and not checked on the DNA. TRBV21-1 is designated a pseudogene. The CDR3 consists of 16 residues. The CDR3 spells CASSNRLGQGIHEQFF. CDR3 in DNA: TGTGCCAGCAGCAACAGGTTGGGACAGGGGATTCATGAGCAGTTCTTC.

The chain recombines TRBV6-5 with TRBJ2-5, with 9 bases that match TRBD2. J lost 6 bases, V lost 6 bases, and 8 bases had no gene match. The CDR3 has 14 residues. CDR1 and CDR2 (germline): MNHEY, SVGAGI. The CDR3 reads CASSPIAGEKTQYF. The CDR3 DNA reads TGTGCCAGCAGCCCAATAGCGGGAGAAAAGACCCAGTACTTC.

The chain employs TRBV24-1 and TRBJ2-3; 8 positions agree with TRBD2. The germline gives CDR1 KGHDR, CDR2 SFDVKD. V lost 10 bases, J lost 1 base, and 6 bases stayed unmatched. The CDR3 consists of 14 residues. The CDR3 region is CATRAGDGTDTQYF. Here the CDR3 DNA reads TGTGCCACTCGAGCGGGAGACGGCACAGATACGCAGTATTTT.

J is TRBJ2-7 and V is TRBV4-2, with TRBD1 as a possible D gene (5 bases). The germline V gene has CDR1 LGHNA and CDR2 YNFKEQ. The V end was cut by 1 base, the J end by 3 bases, with 13 bases between. This CDR3 has 15 amino acids. The CDR3 is CASSQAPDMGYEQYF. The CDR3 region has the DNA TGTGCCAGCAGCCAAGCTCCGGACATGGGCTACGAGCAGTACTTC.

The chain couples TRBV5-6 to TRBJ1-1, with D perhaps TRBD1 (6 bases). This CDR3 is built from 14 residues. The V end was cut by 0 bases, the J end by 4 bases, with 10 bases between. Germline V gene lookup returns CDR1 SGHDT and CDR2 YYEEEE. The CDR3 spells CASSLGQGITEAFF. The CDR3 DNA is TGTGCCAGCAGCTTGGGTCAGGGGATCACTGAAGCTTTCTTT.

J is TRBJ2-3 and V is TRBV7-6; 8 bases line up with TRBD2. There are 15 residues in the CDR3. With 4 bases clipped from V and 2 bases from J, the junction kept 5 bases outside the gene matches. CDR1 SGHVS and CDR2 FNYEAQ come from the germline V gene. This CDR3 reads CASSSVLADTDTQYF. In DNA, the CDR3 is TGTGCCAGCAGCTCGGTACTAGCGGACACAGATACGCAGTATTTT.

The J gene is TRBJ2-1, the V gene TRBV6-2 or TRBV6-3; D might be TRBD2 (6 bases). From germline, CDR1 is MNHEY and CDR2 SVGEGT. Trimming removed 4 bases from V and 1 base from J, with 20 bases in between. The CDR3 totals 18 residues. CDR3 protein: CASSSGTLKPDSYNEQFF. In nucleotides, the CDR3 is TGTGCCAGCAGTTCCGGGACTCTCAAACCCGATTCCTACAATGAGCAGTTCTTC.